The 28 T cell receptor beta chains below come from one sample, sequenced in a study of blood T cell repertoires in COVID-19. Clones were read by immunoSEQ multiplex PCR, and TCRdb kept only the in-frame ones, dropping some. The table lists about 130,000 clones, roughly 80% of them singletons. Sequencing was performed on PBMCs or T cells enriched from blood (not recorded which). These receptors all stem from a man younger than 40 who had recovered from COVID-19.

The chain has TRBV7-6 and TRBJ2-7; 7 nucleotides line up with TRBD1. Germline V gives CDR1 SGHVS, CDR2 FNYEAQ. This CDR3 spans 16 amino acids. V lost 1 base to trimming and J lost 3 bases; unmatched junction nucleotides: 9. In nucleotides, the CDR3 is TGTGCCAGCAGCTTAGAATGGGACAGCTCAGACTACGAGCAGTACTTC. Protein sequence: CASSLEWDSSDYEQYF.

J is TRBJ2-3 and V is TRBV3-1 (or the pseudogene TRBV3-2), with 9 bases matching TRBD2. V gave up 5 bases and J gave up 6 bases; unmatched junction bases: 18. The CDR3 consists of 18 residues. The germline gives CDR1 LGHDT, CDR2 YNNKEL (reference sequence). CDR3 bases: TGTGCCAGCAGCTCTCAAGGGTATAGCGGGAGTTCTGAGGATACGCAGTATTTT. Encoded protein: CASSSQGYSGSSEDTQYF.

J is TRBJ1-5 and V is TRBV5-1; D may be TRBD1 (6 bases). The V end was cut by 3 bases, the J end by 2 bases, with 18 bases between. CDR1 is SGHRS and CDR2 is YFSETQ in the germline V gene. The CDR3 has 17 residues. CDR3 sequence: CASSSNRALGGNQPQHF. CDR3 bases: TGCGCCAGCAGCTCCAACAGGGCGCTGGGGGGCAATCAGCCCCAGCATTTT.

This clone was detected once. CDR3 nucleotides: TGTGCCAGCAGCGGCGGGACAGATGGTAATGAAAAACTGTTTTTT. As protein: CASSGGTDGNEKLFF. The chain carries TRBV9 and TRBJ1-4; 7 bases line up with TRBD1. V gave up 3 bases and J gave up 4 bases; unmatched junction bases: 6. Germline CDR1 is SGDLS and CDR2 is YYNGEE. The CDR3 extends over 15 amino acids.

V gene TRBV7-3 combines with J gene TRBJ2-7; TRBD2 matches 7 bases. Germline CDR1 reads SGHTA; CDR2 reads FQGTGA. The length of the CDR3 is 16 residues. V was pared by 2 bases and J by 0 bases, with 7 bases of the junction left unmatched. Here the CDR3 reads CASSLYSGGGSYEQYF. CDR3 DNA sequence: TGTGCCAGCAGCTTATATTCGGGAGGCGGCTCCTACGAGCAGTACTTC.

V and J are TRBV2 and TRBJ2-3, with 9 positions matching TRBD1. This CDR3 contains 16 residues. Germline V CDR1 and CDR2: SNHLY, FYNNEI. V lost 6 bases, J lost 0 bases, and 7 bases stayed unmatched. CDR3 nucleotides: TGTGCCAGCAGCGAGACAGGGGGTCGGAGCACAGATACGCAGTATTTT. Its translation: CASSETGGRSTDTQYF.

The genes are TRBV29-1 and TRBJ2-7; 8 positions match TRBD1. The J segment lost 0 bases and the V segment lost 5 bases, leaving 9 bases of the junction unmatched. Germline values: CDR1 SQVTM, CDR2 ANQGSEA. The CDR3 runs to 15 residues. The CDR3 region is CSVTGGEGSSYEQYF. The CDR3 region has the DNA TGCAGCGTTACAGGGGGTGAGGGGAGCTCCTACGAGCAGTACTTC.

On this clone: The sample carries other DNA sequences with the same CDR3. The chain has TRBV30 and TRBJ1-2, with unresolved D. This CDR3 region has 13 residues. CDR1 is GTSNPN, CDR2 SVGIG, per germline (reference sequence). V lost 0 bases to trimming and J lost 5 bases, with 10 bases between them. The CDR3 region has the DNA TGTGCCTGGAGTGTTGGCCGGGATTATGGCTACACCTTC. It is translated as CAWSVGRDYGYTF.

V usage is TRBV4-1 and J usage is TRBJ2-2; D gene ambiguous. The CDR3 consists of 15 residues. Trimming cost V 4 bases and J 4 bases, with 13 bases left between them. Germline lookup yields CDR1 MGHRA and CDR2 YSYEKL. CDR3 sequence: CASSPADSSTGELFF. CDR3 coding DNA: TGCGCCAGCAGCCCCGCGGATTCAAGCACCGGGGAGCTGTTTTTT.

This rearrangement joins TRBV5-5 to TRBJ1-1; 7 nucleotides agree with TRBD1. The CDR3 is 17 residues long. Per germline, CDR1 SGHKS and CDR2 YYEKEE (reference sequence). V trimming: 5 bases; J trimming: 1 base; junction bases outside the gene matches: 14. This chain's CDR3 is CASRSQGVWAENTEAFF. The CDR3 bases are TGTGCCAGCAGATCCCAGGGGGTTTGGGCTGAGAACACTGAAGCTTTCTTT.

This chain joins TRBV3-1 (or the pseudogene TRBV3-2) and TRBJ1-6, with D unresolved. The germline CDR1 and CDR2 sequences are LGHDT and YNNKEL (reference sequence). The CDR3 extends over 13 amino acids. V lost 0 bases, J lost 13 bases, and 10 bases lay in between. CDR3 in amino acids: CASSQDPRSPLHF. DNA for the CDR3: TGTGCCAGCAGCCAAGATCCGCGGTCCCCCCTCCACTTT.

This chain links TRBV18 with TRBJ1-5; possibly TRBD1 for D (6 bases). CDR1 and CDR2 (germline): KGHSH, LQKENI. The CDR3 runs to 14 residues. V lost 6 bases, J lost 2 bases, and 11 bases lay in between. The CDR3 spells CASSGRGGNQPQHF. In DNA, the CDR3 is TGTGCCAGCTCGGGCAGGGGTGGCAATCAGCCCCAGCATTTT. The full variable domain, its missing parts supplied by reference TRBV18 and TRBJ1-5, is NAGVMQNPRHLVRRRGQEARLRCSPMKGHSHVYWYRQLPEEGLKFMVYLQKENIIDESGMPKERFSAEFPKEGPSILRIQQVVRGDSAAYFCASSGRGGNQPQHFGDGTRLSIL.

V usage is TRBV6-4 and J usage is TRBJ1-3; TRBD1 is a possible D gene (5 bases). V lost 5 bases, J lost 3 bases, and 14 bases lay in between. The CDR3 covers 15 residues. Germline CDR1 reads MRHNA; CDR2 reads SNTAGT. CDR3 bases: TGTGCCAGCAGTCCGACCGGGGGTGGTGGAAACACCATATATTTT. Translated: CASSPTGGGGNTIYF.

The chain combines TRBV5-5 with TRBJ1-1; the D gene is possibly TRBD1 (5 bases). Looked up from germline, CDR1 is SGHKS and CDR2 is YYEKEE (reference sequence). The germline V and J ends were trimmed by 0 bases and 1 base, with 7 bases remaining between them. The CDR3 contains 14 residues. CDR3 in DNA: TGTGCCAGCAGCTTGGACAGGACGAACACTGAAGCTTTCTTT. Translating it yields CASSLDRTNTEAFF.

The rearrangement uses TRBV5-4 and TRBJ2-3, with D hard to call. This CDR3 is 15 amino acids long. Germline V lookup: CDR1 SGHNT, CDR2 YYREEE (reference sequence). Deletions cut 0 bases from V and 2 bases from J, with 10 bases between. The CDR3: CASSLASTDTDTQYF. In DNA, the CDR3 is TGTGCCAGCAGCTTGGCCTCAACAGACACAGATACGCAGTATTTT.

The rearrangement links TRBV5-4 to TRBJ2-7, with TRBD1 matching 8 bases. Germline V gene sequence: CDR1 SGHNT, CDR2 YYREEE (reference sequence). V dropped 2 bases and J dropped 2; count of bases not matched to a gene: 9. The CDR3 length is 16 residues. The CDR3 here is CASSFLLGTGAYEQYF. Here the CDR3 DNA reads TGTGCCAGCAGCTTTTTACTAGGGACAGGAGCCTACGAGCAGTACTTC.

This chain connects TRBV11-2 to TRBJ2-5; D is possibly TRBD2 (6 bases). Germline V gives CDR1 SGHAT, CDR2 FQNNGV. The CDR3 has 13 residues. V gave up 2 bases and J gave up 5 bases, with 9 bases separating them. The CDR3 bases are TGTGCCAGCAGCTTAAGCGGGTTTGAGACCCAGTACTTC. Translation gives CASSLSGFETQYF.

This chain uses TRBV5-1 with TRBJ2-2; D gene ambiguous. The CDR3 runs 14 residues. CDR1 and CDR2 from the germline V gene are SGHRS and YFSETQ. Deletions cut 7 bases from V and 0 bases from J, with 10 bases between. CDR3 nucleotide sequence: TGCGCCAGCGTCGGCGGTGCGAACACCGGGGAGCTGTTTTTT. Its protein product is CASVGGANTGELFF.

The chain couples TRBV5-6 to TRBJ1-2; perhaps TRBD1 as D (6 bases). Germline-derived CDR1 and CDR2 are SGHDT and YYEEEE. Trimming left V 0 bases short and J 1 base short, with 7 bases between. CDR3 length: 14 amino acids. CDR3 sequence: CASSLVGGNYGYTF. The CDR3 DNA follows: TGTGCCAGCAGCTTGGTAGGGGGTAACTATGGCTACACCTTC.

As DNA, the CDR3 is TGCGCCAGAAACGGGACTAGAGGTGACGAGCAGTACGTC. It encodes CARNGTRGDEQYV. The chain recombines TRBV23-1 with TRBJ2-7, with TRBD2 matching over 8 bases. TRBV23-1 is known as an ORF, though its function is uncertain. The CDR3 covers 13 residues. J gave up 5 bases and V 9 bases, and 9 bases lay outside the gene matches.

The rearrangement uses TRBV7-9 and TRBJ2-1; TRBD2 agrees at 12 bases. Unmatched junction bases numbered 3, after V lost 7 bases and J lost 5 bases. Germline-derived CDR1 and CDR2 are SEHNR and FQNEAQ (reference sequence). The CDR3 runs to 14 residues. This CDR3 is CASTRTSGNNEQFF. In nucleotides, the CDR3 is TGTGCCAGCACCAGGACTAGCGGGAACAATGAGCAGTTCTTC.

The chain combines TRBV19 with TRBJ2-3; 11 bases align to TRBD2. J gave up 5 bases and V 1 base, and 5 bases lay outside the gene matches. Germline V gives CDR1 LNHDA, CDR2 SQIVND (reference sequence). This CDR3 comprises 16 residues. CDR3 amino acids: CASSIVLAGGEDTQYF. CDR3 coding DNA: TGTGCCAGTAGTATAGTCCTAGCGGGAGGTGAAGATACGCAGTATTTT.

The rearrangement uses TRBV6-2 or TRBV6-3 and TRBJ2-5; 8 nucleotides match TRBD2. Germline V gene sequence: CDR1 MNHEY, CDR2 SVGEGT. Unmatched junction bases numbered 10, after V lost 6 bases and J lost 1 base. This CDR3 has 16 residues. This CDR3 reads CASSPWIAGLQETQYF. The CDR3 DNA reads TGTGCCAGCAGCCCGTGGATAGCGGGGCTCCAAGAGACCCAGTACTTC.

The chain employs TRBV4-1 and TRBJ2-5, with D uncertain. V dropped 1 base and J dropped 2 bases, with 11 bases sitting between them. Germline V gene lookup returns CDR1 MGHRA and CDR2 YSYEKL. The CDR3 sequence is 15 residues long. The chain's CDR3 is CASSQGWALQETQYF. DNA of the CDR3: TGCGCCAGCAGCCAAGGGTGGGCGCTACAAGAGACCCAGTACTTC.

The chain carries TRBV11-2 and TRBJ2-1, with 8 bases that match TRBD2. The CDR3 sequence is 15 residues long. The V segment lost 5 bases and the J segment 3 bases; nucleotides outside the gene matches: 6. Looked up from germline, CDR1 is SGHAT and CDR2 is FQNNGV. CDR3 nucleotides: TGTGCCAGCAGCATAGTGGCGGGAGGCTACAATGAGCAGTTCTTC. Its translation is CASSIVAGGYNEQFF. Based on the CDR3 plus reference TRBV11-2 and TRBJ2-1, the full variable domain is EAGVAQSPRYKIIEKRQSVAFWCNPISGHATLYWYQQILGQGPKLLIQFQNNGVVDDSQLPKDRFSAERLKGVDSTLKIQPAKLEDSAVYLCASSIVAGGYNEQFFGPGTRLTVL.

The V gene is TRBV6-1, the J gene TRBJ1-6, with D uncertain. V dropped 3 bases and J dropped 9 bases, with 9 bases sitting between them. The CDR3 has 13 amino acids. Germline V lookup: CDR1 MNHNS, CDR2 SASEGT. CDR3 loop: CASSEELSSPLHF. In DNA form, the CDR3 reads TGTGCCAGCAGTGAGGAGCTTAGTTCACCCCTCCACTTT.

The CDR3 loop reads CASSLEGPGQGVTDTQYF. The CDR3 DNA is TGTGCCAGCAGCTTAGAAGGACCGGGACAGGGGGTCACAGATACGCAGTATTTT. This sequence joins TRBV11-3 and TRBJ2-3, with 11 bases that match TRBD1. After removal of 0 bases from V and 2 bases from J, the junction contained 7 bases not matched to a gene. Per the germline V gene, CDR1 is SGHNT and CDR2 is YENEEA. This CDR3 comprises 18 residues.

The genes are TRBV20-1 and TRBJ2-2, with 8 bases matching TRBD2. The CDR3 totals 18 residues. With V trimmed by 3 bases and J by 5 bases, 17 bases remained unmatched. Germline V gene lookup returns CDR1 DFQATT and CDR2 SNEGSKA (reference sequence). In DNA form, the CDR3 reads TGCAGTGCTAGTAGTTCCGGGGGGCGGGAGGTCGGGACCGGGGAGCTGTTTTTT. Its translation is CSASSSGGREVGTGELFF.